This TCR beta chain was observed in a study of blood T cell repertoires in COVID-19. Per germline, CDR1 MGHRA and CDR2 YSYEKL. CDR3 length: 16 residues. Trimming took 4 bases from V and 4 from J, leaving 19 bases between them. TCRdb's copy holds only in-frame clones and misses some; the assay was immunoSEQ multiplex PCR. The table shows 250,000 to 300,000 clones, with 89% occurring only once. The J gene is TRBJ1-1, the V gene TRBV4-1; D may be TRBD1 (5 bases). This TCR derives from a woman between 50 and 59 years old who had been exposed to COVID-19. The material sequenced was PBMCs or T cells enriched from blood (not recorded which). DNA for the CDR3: TGCGCCAGCAGCCCCTGGAATCAGGGTATGCGCACTGAAGCTTTCTTT. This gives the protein CASSPWNQGMRTEAFF.